This record looks at one T cell receptor (beta chain) sequence and its context. Its antigen is unidentified. The length of the CDR3 is 13 residues. V was cut by 2 bases and J by 3 bases, with 5 bases left in between. Germline CDR1 and CDR2: SGHNT and YYREEE (reference sequence). The sample belongs to a study of shared clonotypes between healthy human individuals. Adult Caucasians living in Nashville, Tennessee made up all of the donors. CD45RA-negative memory and CD45RA+ naive subsets were split from the CD4+ cells. Per the original data handling: ImmunoSEQ yielded junction-only sequences lacking quality scores, so filtering differed. The protocol was immunoSEQ multiplex PCR, while the TCRdb copy is restricted to in-frame clones and leaves out a portion. V and J calls and clone size are as listed in that table; D and trimming were resolved from the DNA. The repertoire has under 600,000 clones, 90% to 97% of them found once; the top ten carry nearly 0.065%.

Study-wide results and caveats: Naive subsets typically showed greater estimated richness than memory subsets.

The sequence was obtained from a woman in her thirties in good health. Source material: naive CD4+ T cells sorted from blood. Subset of the sample: CD45RA+ positively selected. This chain joins TRBV5-4 and TRBJ2-2; D gene unclear. As DNA, the CDR3 is TGTGCCAGCAGCTTCACTTACACCGGGGAGCTGTTTTTT. It is translated as CASSFTYTGELFF.